The 12 T cell receptor beta chains below were found in one sample sequenced in a study of naive and memory T cell subsets. A UMI-containing oligonucleotide was joined by 3' ligation to the TCR cDNA template. The SP2 primer and nested alpha and beta constant region primers amplified ligated cDNA in four rounds. A single record per CDR3 protein comes from TCRdb applying MiXCR to the 5' RACE reads. This repertoire shows 56,000 or so distinct CDR3 sequences, under 10% found once; its top ten account for about 8.9%. All receptors derive from a female donor in good health.

The chain combines TRBV9 with TRBJ1-3; D is ambiguous. V gave up 2 bases and J gave up 0 bases, with 9 bases separating them. This CDR3 is 15 amino acids long. The germline CDR1 and CDR2 sequences are SGDLS and YYNGEE. CDR3 DNA sequence: TGTGCCAGCAGCGTCACCAGTAGCTCTGGAAACACCATATATTTT. This encodes CASSVTSSSGNTIYF. The variable domain in full, with the rest retrieved from reference TRBV9 and TRBJ1-3, is DSGVTQTPKHLITATGQRVTLRCSPRSGDLSVYWYQQSLDQGLQFLIQYYNGEERAKGNILERFSAQQFPDLHSELNLSSLELGDSALYFCASSVTSSSGNTIYFGEGSWLTVV.

The rearrangement uses TRBV5-4 and TRBJ1-2; tentatively, D is TRBD1 (6 bases). The CDR3 is 13 residues long. Trimming removed 3 bases at V and 4 bases at J, with 10 bases between. From germline, CDR1 is SGHNT and CDR2 YYREEE (reference sequence). CDR3 sequence reads: CASSSDSLYGYTF. CDR3 bases: TGTGCCAGCAGCTCGGACAGTCTCTATGGCTACACCTTC. Full variable domain (missing parts from reference TRBV5-4 and TRBJ1-2): ETGVTQSPTHLIKTRGQQVTLRCSSQSGHNTVSWYQQALGQGPQFIFQYYREEENGRGNFPPRFSGLQFPNYSSELNVNALELDDSALYLCASSSDSLYGYTFGSGTRLTVV.

This clonotype was seen repeatedly, ten times or more. The V call is TRBV6-2 or TRBV6-3, the J call TRBJ2-7; 7 nucleotides line up with TRBD1. The germline V gene has CDR1 MNHEY and CDR2 SVGEGT. With V trimmed by 0 bases and J by 3 bases, 5 bases remained unmatched. This CDR3 spans 15 amino acids. The CDR3 DNA reads TGTGCCAGCAGTTACTCGTGGACAGGAAACTACGAGCAGTACTTC. It yields the protein CASSYSWTGNYEQYF.

This clonotype was detected a few times. This chain connects TRBV12-3 or TRBV12-4 to TRBJ2-4, with TRBD2 matching over 7 bases. Trimming at V came to 6 bases and at J to 0 bases, leaving 8 bases not matched to a gene. The CDR3 spans 16 residues. The CDR3 loop is CASRPRGGGAKNIQYF. CDR3 sequence (DNA): TGTGCCAGCAGACCCCGGGGCGGGGGAGCCAAAAACATTCAGTACTTC.

This clonotype has ten or more counts. The chain joins TRBV19 to TRBJ1-5; a weak D match, TRBD1 (6 bases). Between the trimmed V and J ends, which lost 5 bases and 0 bases, there was a span of 11 bases. Germline V gene sequence: CDR1 LNHDA, CDR2 SQIVND (reference sequence). The CDR3 has 15 amino acids. Here the CDR3 reads CASSVGQISNQPQHF. DNA for the CDR3: TGTGCCAGTAGTGTCGGACAGATTAGCAATCAGCCCCAGCATTTT.

Notes on this clonotype: One base away lies a much larger clone, so this may be a sequencing read error. The gene calls are TRBV7-3 and TRBJ1-1; D remains unclear. The CDR3 has 13 residues. The germline V gene encodes CDR1 SGHTA and CDR2 FQGTGA. The CDR3 spells CTSSIMGNTEAFF. DNA for the CDR3: TGTACCAGCAGCATTATGGGTAACACTGAAGCTTTCTTT.

At least ten counts were recorded for this clonotype. The rearrangement uses TRBV4-3 and TRBJ2-3, with D possibly matching TRBD2 (5 bases). Trimming pared 7 bases from V and 3 bases from J, leaving 17 bases between. The CDR3 contains 15 residues. Germline CDR1 LGHNA, CDR2 YSLEER. CDR3 in DNA: TGCGCCAGCACGCAAGGTCGGGGTCGGACAGATACGCAGTATTTT. The encoded protein is CASTQGRGRTDTQYF.

Only a few counts were recorded for this clonotype. The J gene is TRBJ1-4, the V gene TRBV18; 8 nucleotides line up with TRBD1. Germline V CDR1 and CDR2: KGHSH, LQKENI. J lost 5 bases, V lost 6 bases, and 11 bases had no gene match. The CDR3 has 16 amino acids. This chain's CDR3 is CASSPFEGQENEKLFF. For the CDR3, the DNA is TGTGCCAGCTCGCCGTTCGAGGGACAGGAAAATGAAAAACTGTTTTTT.

This clonotype was seen repeatedly, ten times or more. The rearrangement joins TRBV7-8 to TRBJ1-1; 7 nucleotides line up with TRBD1. This CDR3 contains 14 residues. Germline trimming cut 4 bases from V and 4 bases from J; bases unmatched to any gene: 6. The V gene's germline CDR1 is SGHVS and CDR2 FQNEAQ. CDR3 sequence (DNA): TGTGCCAGCAGCTCAAACAGGGGCGGCACTGAAGCTTTCTTT. Protein product: CASSSNRGGTEAFF.

In this sample, this clonotype turned up many times. The chain employs TRBV20-1 and TRBJ2-1; 12 bases agree with TRBD2. The CDR3 totals 14 residues. Germline-derived CDR1 and CDR2 are DFQATT and SNEGSKA (reference sequence). J gave up 8 bases and V 1 base, and 3 bases lay outside the gene matches. The CDR3 protein is CSARGTSGVHEQFF. As DNA, the CDR3 is TGCAGTGCTAGAGGGACTAGCGGGGTCCATGAGCAGTTCTTC.

This clonotype was seen more than once but under ten times. The rearrangement uses TRBV7-2 and TRBJ1-1, with 8 bases matching TRBD1. Germline loops: CDR1 SGHTA, CDR2 FQGNSA. This CDR3 spans 15 amino acids. Germline trimming cut 3 bases from V and 5 bases from J; bases unmatched to any gene: 8. CDR3 in amino acids: CASSFSQGGKTEAFF. Here the CDR3 DNA reads TGTGCCAGCAGCTTTTCACAGGGGGGAAAAACTGAAGCTTTCTTT.

This clonotype was counted at least ten times. CDR3 nucleotide sequence: TGTGCCAGCAGTTTAAATCCGGGGGGCTCTGGAAACACCATATATTTT. Protein product: CASSLNPGGSGNTIYF. This sequence joins TRBV28 and TRBJ1-3; TRBD1 might be the D (5 bases). The germline V gene encodes CDR1 MDHEN and CDR2 SYDVKM. The CDR3 extends over 16 amino acids. Trimming took 2 bases from V and 0 from J, leaving 11 bases between them.